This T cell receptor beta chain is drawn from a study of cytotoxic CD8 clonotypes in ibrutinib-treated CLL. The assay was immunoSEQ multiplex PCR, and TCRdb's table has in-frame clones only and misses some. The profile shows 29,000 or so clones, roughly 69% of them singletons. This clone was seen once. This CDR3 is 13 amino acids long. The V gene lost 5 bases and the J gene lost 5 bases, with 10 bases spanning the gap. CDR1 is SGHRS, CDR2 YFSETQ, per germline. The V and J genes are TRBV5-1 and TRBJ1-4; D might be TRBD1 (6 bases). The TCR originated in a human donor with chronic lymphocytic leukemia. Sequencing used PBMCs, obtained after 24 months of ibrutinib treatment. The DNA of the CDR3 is TGCGCCAGCAGGGGTCAGGGGAATGAAAAACTGTTTTTT. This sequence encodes CASRGQGNEKLFF.